Below, 2 T cell receptor beta chains from the same sample are listed, as sequenced in a study of technical replicates of blood from a handful of donors. Data came from immunoSEQ multiplex PCR; TCRdb stores just in-frame clones and leaves some out. The repertoire holds fewer than 20,000 clones, with 65% to 90% as singletons. The sequenced sample consisted of PBMCs. These receptors originate from a human donor in good health.

This sequence joins TRBV5-6 and TRBJ2-5; the match to TRBD2 covers 9 bases. The V gene end was trimmed by 0 bases and the J gene end by 5 bases; junction bases not matched to a gene: 5. The CDR3 runs 15 residues. Germline CDR1 SGHDT, CDR2 YYEEEE. The CDR3 region has the DNA TGTGCCAGCAGCTTGGTGGGCAGCGGGAGGGAGACCCAGTACTTC. Translation gives CASSLVGSGRETQYF.

The J gene is TRBJ2-1, the V gene TRBV29-1, with D possibly being TRBD1 (5 bases). Per germline, CDR1 SQVTM and CDR2 ANQGSEA. This CDR3 has 13 amino acids. The V end lost 4 bases, the J end lost 2 bases, and 9 bases lay between the germline ends. The CDR3 coding sequence is TGCAGCGTTGGGCAGACAGCCTACAATGAGCAGTTCTTC. This sequence encodes CSVGQTAYNEQFF.